This TCR beta chain was captured in a study of CD8 T cells in ankylosing spondylitis (dated by TCRdb to about 2017). At the level of the whole study: T cell receptor beta repertoires were profiled in healthy donors and ankylosing spondylitis patients so that disease-linked TCR variants could be found. The full study cohort was made up of over 20 ankylosing spondylitis patients and 95 to 130 healthy donors. Peripheral blood samples were taken, and synovial fluid was additionally collected from ankylosing spondylitis patients.

This clonotype was counted many times. There is no known antigen for this receptor. Base qualities are not provided; no much larger clone lies one nucleotide away. The paper as a whole reports these results and caveats: Some motif variants had previously been reported in the synovial fluid and blood of reactive arthritis patients, which suggests shared mechanisms of disease initiation. Blood from ankylosing spondylitis patients appeared to be characterized by a TCR beta motif made up of eight highly homologous amino acid variants. The disease-linked clones were reported as significantly enriched in matched synovial fluid samples from ankylosing spondylitis patients. The disease-linked clones showed a CD8+ phenotype and occurred at relatively low frequencies in peripheral blood.

From V the trimming removes 6 bases and from J it removes 7 bases, while the gene matches leave 5 bases of the junction unaccounted for. Taken from cysteine to phenylalanine, the CDR3 has 13 residues. The kept DNA is CDR3 alone, 39 bases in frame from the first base. CDR1 and CDR2 are drawn from the germline V gene (reference sequence): DFQATT, SNEGSKA. The reads were generated on an Illumina HiSeq 2500. Quantitative 5'-RACE with molecular barcodes was used to prepare TCR beta libraries. On the authors' methods: Disease-linked TCR variants were identified with a new computational method built on a probabilistic model of VDJ rearrangement. The public reads were quality trimmed at Q25 with fastp and then assembled into clones with MiXCR by TCRdb, keeping productive beta chains. Rows are unified per CDR3 protein, each entry keeping the most common DNA and genes. The V and J calls shown here were made by TCRdb, not taken from the authors' results. For this sample there are 200,000 to 250,000 distinct CDR3 sequences; roughly 10% appear just once. The biggest ten clones account for roughly a fifth of the sample.

This clonotype was sampled from a male donor with ankylosing spondylitis or in good health (not recorded which). Sequencing used blood, either unsorted or a sorted T cell fraction (not recorded which). This sequence uses TRBV20-1 and TRBJ2-2, with 10 middle bases fitting TRBD2. The nucleotide sequence is TGCAGTGCAGAAGCGGGGGGGCGCGGGGAGCTGTTTTTT. Its product reads: CSAEAGGRGELFF.